This record concerns one T cell receptor (beta chain) sequence. The specificity of this receptor is unknown. No qualities accompany the bases; no much larger clone lies one base away. Distinct nucleotide sequences in the sample also encode this CDR3. Using the deep immunoSEQ assay, TCR CDR3 regions were amplified from genomic DNA by multiplex PCR. Extracted genomic DNA from each cell subset was distributed evenly across all wells of several immunoSEQ 96-well plates, and each plate was treated as a replicate. For sorted subsets, approximately 200 ng of genomic DNA, equivalent to around 31,000 T cell genomes, went into each replicate PCR. Purified libraries were quantified with a Qubit 3.0 fluorometer, sized on a Bioanalyzer 2100, and re-quantified with the KAPA Library Quantification kit. Each immunoSEQ 96-well plate was sequenced on its own single-read 150-cycle Illumina NextSeq 550 flow cell. The authors' pipeline ran thus. Because the immunoSEQ output included only junctional sequences and no quality scores, the filtering could not be the same as the filtering used for full-length reads. To assign V/J genes and CDR3, sequences were annotated against IMGT germline references using PyIR, a Python wrapper for IgBLAST v1.9. Reads were filtered out if the reads had weak V/J assignments (E-value above 1e-6), no CDR3, stop codons, out-of-frame junctions, or ambiguous translated residues. V3J clonotypes were defined by identical inferred V gene, J gene, and CDR3 amino acid sequence. Percentage overlap between repertoires was calculated by dividing the number of shared unique clonotypes by the size of the smaller repertoire. Richness of each repertoire was evaluated using RTK rarefaction, the Chao1 estimator, and Recon v2.1 estimates of unobserved clonotypes. Generation probabilities for all TCRbeta clonotypes obtained by the gDNA method from a handful of donors were computed using OLGA. The clones in this table, taken by TCRdb from immuneACCESS, are in-frame only. Not every clone is retained; where verified, under half of the shortfall comes from an unresolved V gene, and the cause of the rest is unknown. D and trimming were read from the DNA, whereas the V and J calls and clone size are those reported in that table. Here the sample has some 2.1 million clones; approximately 92% occur a single time. The ten largest clonotypes hold 1.5% to 2% of the sample.

CD8 naive samples consisted of CD45RO-negative cells that were positively selected for CCR7, yielding a CD45RA+CCR7+ population without TemRA cells. The donors were healthy, HIV-negative adults with no recently reported acute infections or vaccinations. All donors were Caucasian adults living in Nashville, Tennessee, USA. After blood collection by leukapheresis, PBMCs were isolated using Ficoll-Histopaque density gradient centrifugation and then cryopreserved in the vapor phase of liquid nitrogen. Purity and quantity of every magnetically sorted T cell population were checked by analytical flow cytometry. Each sorted fraction had its genomic DNA isolated and then quantified by UV absorbance on a Nanodrop 2000c. The data were obtained in a study of shared clonotypes between healthy human individuals (TCRdb year 2020). Study-level background: Three men and a couple of women, aged 18 to 49 years, made up the cohort. Each donor's leukapheresis produced roughly between about 0.8 and 8.9 billion PBMCs. To increase sequencing depth and limit assay-specific biases, TCR repertoire library preparation and sequencing were carried out by different laboratories using diverse techniques. For each donor, CD4 naive and CD4 memory were each run on three plates, CD8 naive on two plates, and CD8 memory on one plate. To estimate repertoire size and how much clonotypes are shared between individuals, the study performed deep sequencing of blood TCR repertoires from roughly five healthy adults.

Findings and caveats that apply to the study as a whole: Across a few donors, approximately 4.6% of naive CD4, around 3.3% of naive CD8, under 2.5% of memory CD4, and around 0.4% of memory CD8 clonotypes were shared. Because the study included a small number of donors, the genetic and exposure-history diversity represented was limited. Rarefaction of sorted-subset datasets indicated incomplete sequencing despite the large sequencing depth. Larger estimated clonotype richness was generally found for naive subsets than for memory subsets. Pairwise subsampling led to the expectation that sequencing depth would affect the degree of clonotype sharing among donors. Compared with non-shared clonotypes, the clonotypes found in all four sorted-subset donors had higher generation probabilities. Sampling was restricted to blood, and TCR repertoires in tissue are likely to differ from TCR repertoires in blood.

Specimen: naive CD8+ T cells from PBMCs. Reading the label with the study, this specimen's cell subset or site is: CD45RA+CCR7+. The receptor was isolated from a man between 18 and 29 years old in good health. Some clones in this sample may be carry-over from other donors' samples.

Here the CDR3 is given as CASSAGTGGTDTQYF. In nucleotides, the sequence is TGTGCCAGCAGCGCCGGGACAGGGGGCACAGATACGCAGTATTTT. The V and J genes are TRBV9 and TRBJ2-3; 10 central bases correspond to TRBD1. The germline V end is reduced by 3 bases and the J end by 1 base; junction bases left unmatched: 2. Including the terminal cysteine and phenylalanine, the CDR3 comprises 15 residues. This entry keeps only the CDR3 DNA: 45 bases, framed from base 1. CDR1 SGDLS and CDR2 YYNGEE were looked up in the germline V gene. The full variable domain, with segments outside the CDR3 supplied by the reference TRBV9 and TRBJ2-3 proteins, appears as DSGVTQTPKHLITATGQRVTLRCSPRSGDLSVYWYQQSLDQGLQFLIQYYNGEERAKGNILERFSAQQFPDLHSELNLSSLELGDSALYFCASSAGTGGTDTQYFGPGTRLTVL.